This entry is about one TCR beta chain. The antigen is undetermined. This entry comes from a study of OX40 agonist ivuxolimab in advanced cancers. Study summary: The dose of intravenous ivuxolimab that patients received every 2 weeks ranged from 0.01 to 10 mg/kg. Anti-PD-1, anti-PD-L1 or anti-CTLA-4 therapy given earlier was allowed, and around 40% had some.

The V and J ends lost 10 bases and 0 bases respectively, with 18 bases between them. This CDR3 is 15 amino acids long. Germline V CDR1 and CDR2: LNHDA, SQIVND (reference sequence). Overall study results and limits: With doses of 0.1 to 3.0 mg/kg, CD4+ and CD8+ blood T cells had undergone clonal expansion by week 6. Averaged across samples, CD8+ T cells carried more expanded clones than CD4+ did.

Here immunoSEQ multiplex PCR was the method, and the copy in TCRdb shows in-frame clones only, minus some. The repertoire holds around 76,000 clones, around 85% seen once, with over 4.5% in the top ten. The genes are TRBV19 and TRBJ1-1; perhaps TRBD1 as D (5 bases). The sample consisted of CD4+ or CD8+ T cells sorted from blood, taken in a trial of the OX40 agonist ivuxolimab. The TCR comes from an adult with an advanced solid tumor such as melanoma, head and neck, liver or kidney cancer. CDR3 sequence (DNA): TGTGCCACCAGGGCGGAGGGCTGGGTGAACACTGAAGCTTTCTTT. Translated, it gives CATRAEGWVNTEAFF.